This T cell receptor beta chain is from a study of technical replicates of blood from four donors. CDR1 WNHNN and CDR2 SYGVQD come from the germline V gene (reference sequence). The CDR3 contains 11 residues. The assay was immunoSEQ multiplex PCR, and TCRdb's table has in-frame clones only and misses some. This sample yields 50,000 to 65,000 clones, of which around 92% are seen a single time; around 4% belongs to the top ten. Material for sequencing was PBMCs. The V call is TRBV10-1, the J call TRBJ2-1, with 7 nucleotides matching TRBD2. The sequence derives from a human donor in good health. Some clones in this sample may be carry-over from other donors' samples. In nucleotides, the CDR3 is TGCCAGGGAGGGAGGGGTAGTGAGCAGTTCTTC. As protein: CQGGRGSEQFF.